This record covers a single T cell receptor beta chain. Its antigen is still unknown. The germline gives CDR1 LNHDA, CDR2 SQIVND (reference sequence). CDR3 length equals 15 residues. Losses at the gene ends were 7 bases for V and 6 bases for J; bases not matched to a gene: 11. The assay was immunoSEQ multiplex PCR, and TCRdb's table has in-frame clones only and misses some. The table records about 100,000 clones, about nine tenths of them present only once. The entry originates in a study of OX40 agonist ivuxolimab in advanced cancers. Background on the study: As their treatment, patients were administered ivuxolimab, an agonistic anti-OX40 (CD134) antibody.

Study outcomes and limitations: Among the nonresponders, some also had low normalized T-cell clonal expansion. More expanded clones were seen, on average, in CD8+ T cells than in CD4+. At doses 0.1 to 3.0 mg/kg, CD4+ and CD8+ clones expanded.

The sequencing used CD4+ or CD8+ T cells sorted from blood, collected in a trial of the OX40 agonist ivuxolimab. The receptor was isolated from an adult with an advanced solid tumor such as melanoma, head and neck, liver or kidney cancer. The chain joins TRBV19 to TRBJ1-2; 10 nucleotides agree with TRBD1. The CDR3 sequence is CASTRGQGPLNGYTF. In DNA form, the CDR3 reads TGTGCCAGTACCCGGGGACAGGGGCCGTTAAATGGCTACACCTTC.